This TCR beta chain was observed in a study of beta chain features in type 1 diabetes. General study points: Type 1 diabetes patients had TCRB CDR3s that were shorter (moderately but significantly so) in all four CD4+ subsets.

The study reverse transcribed the entire isolated RNA, so it sequenced expressed TCRB transcripts. The method was immunoSEQ multiplex PCR; TCRdb's version includes in-frame clones alone and lacks a portion of them. The table shows fewer than 300,000 clones, with roughly a tenth occurring only once. From germline, CDR1 is SQVTM and CDR2 ANQGSEA. This CDR3 has 11 amino acids. Between the trimmed V and J ends, which lost 7 bases and 4 bases, there was a span of 9 bases. Notes on this clone: Its antigen remains unidentified.

The rearrangement uses TRBV29-1 and TRBJ2-3; the D gene is possibly TRBD1 (6 bases). The sequenced sample consisted of naive CD4+ T cells from blood. The TCR comes from a man under 40 with type 1 diabetes. In DNA form, the CDR3 reads TGCAGCGGACGGACAGCAGATACGCAGTATTTT. Amino acid sequence: CSGRTADTQYF.